This T cell receptor (beta chain) came from a study of blood T cell repertoires in COVID-19. The assay was immunoSEQ multiplex PCR, and TCRdb's table has in-frame clones only and misses some. Among about 210,000 clones listed, approximately 82% were seen once. CDR1 LGHNA and CDR2 YSLEER come from the germline V gene. The CDR3 runs to 15 residues. Trimming stripped 1 base from V and 8 bases from J, with 16 bases between. This sequence originates from a woman aged 40 to 55 with acute or convalescent COVID-19. The source material was peripheral blood. The genes are TRBV4-3 and TRBJ2-3, with D unresolved. Here the CDR3 DNA reads TGCGCCAGCAGCCAAGCCCTACAGATAGATGCTACGCAGTATTTT. This encodes CASSQALQIDATQYF.